This T cell receptor beta chain was recorded in a study of blood T cell repertoires in COVID-19. At the level of the study: Samples came from the United States, Italy and Spain, spanning acute and convalescent COVID-19. The cDNA or gDNA used as material had been derived from T cells, B-cell-depleted T cells, or PBMCs.

In the original analysis: Reference gene primers were amplified, and this amplification served to estimate nucleated cell counts. Data came from immunoSEQ multiplex PCR; TCRdb stores just in-frame clones and leaves some out. The V and J calls and clone size come from that table; D and trimming were worked out from the DNA. This table holds a few hundred thousand clones, around nine tenths found once. The J segment lost 6 bases and the V segment lost 6 bases, leaving 9 bases of the junction unmatched. Germline V CDR1 and CDR2: MDHEN, SYDVKM. The CDR3 covers 15 residues. The chain recombines TRBV28 with TRBJ1-5; 9 positions match TRBD1. The sequenced sample consisted of peripheral blood. The source of this sequence is a man between 18 and 29 years old with active or convalescent COVID-19. The CDR3 loop is CASRSTGGPSQPQHF. CDR3 DNA: TGTGCCAGCAGATCCACAGGGGGCCCGAGTCAGCCCCAGCATTTT.